The 12 T cell receptor beta chains given below trace back to one sample, sequenced in a study of molecular identifiers for immune sequencing clone quantification. In TCRdb, the PCR reads were re-called with MiXCR into one record per CDR3 protein. The profile covers around 470,000 distinct CDR3 sequences, with roughly 23% appearing a single time and under 0.85% taken by the ten largest. The specimen was naive CD8+ T cells from blood, with Jurkat cell RNA spiked in. Subset defined: FACS-sorted CD8+CD4-CCR7+CD45RA+ naive T cells. These receptors were taken from a human donor in good health. Some libraries in this study had Jurkat cell RNA spiked in.

DNA of the CDR3: TGTGCCAGCAGCACACCCGCCAGGACTAGCGGGATTGGGGCCTACAATGAGCAGTTCTTC. It codes for CASSTPARTSGIGAYNEQFF. The V call is TRBV9, the J call TRBJ2-1; TRBD2 aligns across 12 bases. V shed 4 bases, J shed 2 bases, and the junction held 16 bases outside the gene matches. The CDR3 spans 20 residues. Germline CDR1 reads SGDLS; CDR2 reads YYNGEE.

Concerning this clonotype: Since a much larger clone is just one base distant, this may be a read error. The chain has TRBV5-6 and TRBJ1-5; D ambiguous. The germline V gene has CDR1 SGHDT and CDR2 YYEEEE. The CDR3 runs 14 residues. The V gene lost 1 base and the J gene lost 9 bases, with 14 bases spanning the gap. The CDR3 coding sequence is TGTGCCAGCAGCTTGTTTACCGAAGATTTGCCCCAGCATTTT. As protein: CASSLFTEDLPQHF.

The chain links TRBV27 to TRBJ1-2, with TRBD1 matching 7 bases. Germline CDR1 MNHEY, CDR2 SMNVEV (reference sequence). V trimming: 6 bases; J trimming: 2 bases; junction bases outside the gene matches: 6. CDR3 length: 14 amino acids. For the CDR3, the DNA is TGTGCCAGCAGGGCAGGGGGACCCAACTATGGCTACACCTTC. Encoded protein: CASRAGGPNYGYTF.

This sequence joins TRBV12-3 or TRBV12-4 and TRBJ2-7; 10 positions match TRBD2. CDR3 length: 15 residues. V was pared by 2 bases and J by 4 bases, with 5 bases of the junction left unmatched. The CDR3 region is CASSLPAGGVYEQYF. CDR3 sequence (DNA): TGTGCCAGCAGTTTACCAGCGGGAGGGGTTTACGAGCAGTACTTC.

This clonotype has at least ten counts. This chain connects TRBV19 to TRBJ2-3; D unclear. Trimming removed 6 bases from V and 0 bases from J, with 13 bases in between. CDR1 is LNHDA and CDR2 is SQIVND in the germline V gene (reference sequence). The CDR3 is 15 amino acids. DNA of the CDR3: TGTGCCAGTAGGATAAACGGACGGAGCACAGATACGCAGTATTTT. As protein: CASRINGRSTDTQYF.

In this sample, this clonotype turned up a few times. The J gene is TRBJ1-2, the V gene TRBV27; possible D gene TRBD1, 5 bases. The CDR3 runs 16 residues. V was clipped by 0 bases and J by 7 bases, with 18 bases between them. Germline CDR1 MNHEY, CDR2 SMNVEV (reference sequence). The CDR3 reads CASSLSGALTAFGYTF. The CDR3 DNA reads as TGTGCCAGCAGTTTATCAGGGGCGCTTACCGCCTTTGGCTACACCTTC.

This clonotype has ten or more counts. The chain combines TRBV30 with TRBJ1-1, with D perhaps matching TRBD1 (6 bases). V lost 0 bases, J lost 10 bases, and 12 bases lay in between. The CDR3 totals 12 residues. Germline V CDR1 and CDR2: GTSNPN, SVGIG (reference sequence). CDR3 DNA sequence: TGTGCCTGGAGTGTGGACAGTCCCGGAGCTTTCTTT. It translates to CAWSVDSPGAFF. Together with reference TRBV30 and TRBJ1-1, the CDR3 gives the full variable domain: SQTIHQWPATLVQPVGSPLSLECTVEGTSNPNLYWYRQAAGRGLQLLFYSVGIGQISSEVPQNLSASRPQDRQFILSSKKLLLSDSGFYLCAWSVDSPGAFFGQGTRLTVV.

This clonotype was counted at least ten times. The chain combines TRBV5-1 with TRBJ2-1; TRBD2 aligns across 7 bases. From germline, CDR1 is SGHRS and CDR2 YFSETQ. V was pared by 4 bases and J by 2 bases, with 9 bases of the junction left unmatched. The CDR3 has 16 amino acids. CDR3 nucleotide sequence: TGCGCCAGCAGCGCCAAGCGGGACGTCCCCTACAATGAGCAGTTCTTC. This translates into CASSAKRDVPYNEQFF.

This clonotype was seen only once. The final CDR3 position lacks the conserved phenylalanine or tryptophan, pointing to a likely read error. Because the CDR3's place on the DNA is in doubt, the DNA is left out and the CDR3 is given as listed by TCRdb. The V gene is TRBV29-1, the J gene TRBJ2-4; TRBD1 is the table's D call, not checked against the DNA. Germline CDR1 reads SQVTM; CDR2 reads ANQGSEA. Termini included, the CDR3 measures 14 amino acids. CDR3 sequence: CSVEEVAGKNIRYS.

This clonotype was counted at least ten times. The chain has TRBV18 and TRBJ2-3; 7 nucleotides align to TRBD1. V lost 1 base, J lost 1 base, and 5 bases stayed unmatched. Germline V gene data show CDR1 as KGHSH and CDR2 as LQKENI. The CDR3 spans 16 residues. CDR3: CASSPRQGGGTDTQYF. The CDR3 region has the DNA TGTGCCAGCTCACCACGACAGGGTGGCGGCACAGATACGCAGTATTTT.

The chain couples TRBV4-3 to TRBJ2-5; 8 bases map to TRBD1. Trimming at V came to 1 base and at J to 2 bases, leaving 9 bases not matched to a gene. This CDR3 has 17 residues. Germline-derived CDR1 and CDR2 are LGHNA and YSLEER. The CDR3 DNA is TGCGCCAGCAGCCAAGGGTGGCAGGGGGCACGACAAGAGACCCAGTACTTC. Amino acid sequence: CASSQGWQGARQETQYF.

In this sample, this clonotype turned up many times. CDR3 DNA: TGTGCCAGCAGCAAAGTGACTAGCGGCCGCTCCTACGAGCAGTACTTC. Translation gives CASSKVTSGRSYEQYF. The chain has TRBV21-1 and TRBJ2-7; the listed D gene, TRBD2, was not tested against the DNA. TRBV21-1 has pseudogene status. The CDR3 extends over 16 amino acids.